A single sample is the source of the 11 T cell receptor beta chains below, sequenced in a study of blood T cell repertoires in COVID-19. TCRdb's copy holds only in-frame clones and misses some; the assay was immunoSEQ multiplex PCR. The sample shows about 360,000 clones, approximately 86% of them seen only once. The sequenced sample was PBMCs or T cells enriched from blood (not recorded which). These receptors all stem from a woman aged 35 to 49 with acute COVID-19.

The rearrangement links TRBV5-1 to TRBJ2-5; maybe TRBD2 (7 bases). CDR3 length equals 16 residues. V gave up 5 bases and J gave up 5 bases, with 22 bases separating them. Germline assignment: CDR1 SGHRS and CDR2 YFSETQ. CDR3 nucleotide sequence: TGCGCCAGCAGTCGAAACTCTGGGGGGGCCACGGAGACCCAGTACTTC. Translated, it gives CASSRNSGGATETQYF. The full variable domain, its missing parts supplied by reference TRBV5-1 and TRBJ2-5, is KAGVTQTPRYLIKTRGQQVTLSCSPISGHRSVSWYQQTPGQGLQFLFEYFSETQRNKGNFPGRFSGRQFSNSRSEMNVSTLELGDSALYLCASSRNSGGATETQYFGPGTRLLVL.

The CDR3 is CASSISGSNQPQHF. CDR3 in DNA: TGTGCCAGTAGTATATCAGGGAGCAATCAGCCCCAGCATTTT. The rearrangement joins TRBV19 to TRBJ1-5, with D possibly being TRBD1 (5 bases). The germline V gene has CDR1 LNHDA and CDR2 SQIVND (reference sequence). V shed 2 bases and J shed 1 base, with 6 bases lying between them. This CDR3 comprises 14 residues. The full variable domain, its missing parts supplied by reference TRBV19 and TRBJ1-5, is DGGITQSPKYLFRKEGQNVTLSCEQNLNHDAMYWYRQDPGQGLRLIYYSQIVNDFQKGDIAEGYSVSREKKESFPLTVTSAQKNPTAFYLCASSISGSNQPQHFGDGTRLSIL.

The CDR3 DNA follows: TGTGCCAGCAGCCAAAGAGGTGCTAACTATGGCTACACCTTC. Translating gives CASSQRGANYGYTF. The chain is built from TRBV6-5 and TRBJ1-2; unclear D gene. The V gene's germline CDR1 is MNHEY and CDR2 SVGAGI. V lost 6 bases and J lost 0, with 11 bases in between. The CDR3 is 14 amino acids.

The chain combines TRBV5-1 with TRBJ2-2; D ambiguous. Trimming cost V 2 bases and J 5 bases, with 7 bases left between them. Germline V gene data show CDR1 as SGHRS and CDR2 as YFSETQ. The CDR3 is 13 amino acids. The CDR3, as DNA: TGCGCCAGCAGCTTAAGAGAGACCGGGGAGCTGTTTTTT. The encoded protein is CASSLRETGELFF.

Worth noting for this clone: The same CDR3 can be traced to other DNA sequences in this sample. The J gene is TRBJ1-5, the V gene TRBV24-1; D unclear. The germline V gene encodes CDR1 KGHDR and CDR2 SFDVKD. Trimming took 3 bases from V and 3 from J, leaving 2 bases between them. The CDR3 runs to 12 residues. This CDR3 is CATSDLNQPQHF. CDR3 in DNA: TGTGCCACCAGTGATCTCAATCAGCCCCAGCATTTT.

The genes are TRBV5-1 and TRBJ2-3; D possibly corresponds to TRBD2 (6 bases). V lost 4 bases and J lost 4, with 16 bases in between. This CDR3 spans 15 amino acids. CDR1 is SGHRS, CDR2 YFSETQ, per germline. The CDR3 DNA sequence: TGCGCCAGCAGCGCCGCGCAGGGAGGTCCAGATACGCAGTATTTT. It codes for CASSAAQGGPDTQYF. The full variable domain, completed using reference TRBV5-1 and TRBJ2-3, is KAGVTQTPRYLIKTRGQQVTLSCSPISGHRSVSWYQQTPGQGLQFLFEYFSETQRNKGNFPGRFSGRQFSNSRSEMNVSTLELGDSALYLCASSAAQGGPDTQYFGPGTRLTVL.

This chain joins TRBV25-1 and TRBJ1-2; TRBD1 matches 8 bases. In germline, CDR1 is MGHDK, CDR2 SYGVNS. The CDR3 is 16 amino acids. J gave up 7 bases and V 1 base, and 11 bases lay outside the gene matches. The CDR3 region is CASSESRTGKGRGYTF. CDR3 sequence (DNA): TGTGCCAGCAGTGAATCGCGGACAGGGAAGGGTCGTGGCTACACCTTC.

This rearrangement joins TRBV11-2 to TRBJ2-7, with 9 bases that match TRBD1. This CDR3 region has 14 residues. Germline CDR1 is SGHAT and CDR2 is FQNNGV. The V gene end was trimmed by 5 bases and the J gene end by 4 bases; junction bases not matched to a gene: 6. CDR3 coding DNA: TGTGCCAGCAGCCGGGGGACAGGGAGTTACGAGCAGTACTTC. Translated, it gives CASSRGTGSYEQYF.

This chain joins TRBV9 and TRBJ1-1, with 7 nucleotides matching TRBD1. Germline V gene sequence: CDR1 SGDLS, CDR2 YYNGEE. J was trimmed by 5 bases and V by 3 bases; bases with no gene match: 10. This CDR3 spans 15 amino acids. The CDR3 DNA reads TGTGCCAGCAGCGAGTCAAGGGGGCTGGGAACTGAAGCTTTCTTT. Encoded protein: CASSESRGLGTEAFF.

J is TRBJ1-2 and V is TRBV7-9; the D gene is possibly TRBD1 (5 bases). Trimming stripped 5 bases from V and 0 bases from J, with 22 bases between. The CDR3 is made up of 18 amino acids. Per the germline V gene, CDR1 is SEHNR and CDR2 is FQNEAQ (reference sequence). CDR3 DNA: TGTGCCAGCAGCCCGGGTTCGTCCCAGGGTGGTCCTAACTATGGCTACACCTTC. This translates into CASSPGSSQGGPNYGYTF.

This chain uses TRBV5-6 with TRBJ1-1; no clear D gene. There are 13 residues in the CDR3. Germline values: CDR1 SGHDT, CDR2 YYEEEE. Between the trimmed V and J ends, which lost 2 bases and 1 base, there was a span of 6 bases. CDR3 sequence reads: CASSFLWNTEAFF. CDR3 nucleotides: TGTGCCAGCAGCTTTCTATGGAACACTGAAGCTTTCTTT.